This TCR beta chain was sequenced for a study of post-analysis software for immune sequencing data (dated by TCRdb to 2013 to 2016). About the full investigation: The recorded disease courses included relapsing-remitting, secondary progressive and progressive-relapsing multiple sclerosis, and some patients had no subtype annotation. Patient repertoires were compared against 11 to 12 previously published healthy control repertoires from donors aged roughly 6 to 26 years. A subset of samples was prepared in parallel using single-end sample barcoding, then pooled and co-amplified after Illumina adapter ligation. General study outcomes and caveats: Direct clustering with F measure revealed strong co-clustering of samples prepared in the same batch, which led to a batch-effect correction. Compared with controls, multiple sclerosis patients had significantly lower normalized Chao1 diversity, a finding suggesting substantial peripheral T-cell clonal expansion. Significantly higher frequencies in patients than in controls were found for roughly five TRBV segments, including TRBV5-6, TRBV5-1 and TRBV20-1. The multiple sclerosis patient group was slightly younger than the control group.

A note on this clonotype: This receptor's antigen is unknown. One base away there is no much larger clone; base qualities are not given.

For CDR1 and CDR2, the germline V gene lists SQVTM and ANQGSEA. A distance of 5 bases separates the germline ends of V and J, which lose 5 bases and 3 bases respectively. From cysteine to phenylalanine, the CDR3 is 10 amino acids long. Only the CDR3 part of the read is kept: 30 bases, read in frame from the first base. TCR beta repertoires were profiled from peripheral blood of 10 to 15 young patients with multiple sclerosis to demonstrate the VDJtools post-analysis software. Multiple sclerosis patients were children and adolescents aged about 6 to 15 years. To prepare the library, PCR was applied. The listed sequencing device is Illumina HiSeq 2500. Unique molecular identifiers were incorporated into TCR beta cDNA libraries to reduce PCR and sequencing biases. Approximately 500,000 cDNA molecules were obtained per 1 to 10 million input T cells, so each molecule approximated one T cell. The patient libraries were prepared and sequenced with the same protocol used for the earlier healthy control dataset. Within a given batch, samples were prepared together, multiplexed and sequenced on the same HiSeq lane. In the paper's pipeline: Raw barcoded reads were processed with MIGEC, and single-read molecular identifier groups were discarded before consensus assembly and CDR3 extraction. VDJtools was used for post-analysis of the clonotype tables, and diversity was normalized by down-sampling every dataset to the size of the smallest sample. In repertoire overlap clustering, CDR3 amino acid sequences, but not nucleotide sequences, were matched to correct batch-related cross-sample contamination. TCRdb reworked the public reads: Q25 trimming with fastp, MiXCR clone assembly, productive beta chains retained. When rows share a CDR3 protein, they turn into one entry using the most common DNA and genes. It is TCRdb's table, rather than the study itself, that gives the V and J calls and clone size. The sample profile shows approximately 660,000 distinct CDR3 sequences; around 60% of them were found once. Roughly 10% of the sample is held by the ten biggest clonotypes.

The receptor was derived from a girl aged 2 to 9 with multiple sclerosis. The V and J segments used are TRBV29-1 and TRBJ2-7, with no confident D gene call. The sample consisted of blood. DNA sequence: TGCAGCGTTCTAGACTACGAGCAGTACTTC. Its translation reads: CSVLDYEQYF.